The 18 T cell receptor beta chains in this list originate from one sample, sequenced in a study of OX40 agonist ivuxolimab in advanced cancers. Libraries were prepared through the immunoSEQ multiplex PCR assay. This immuneACCESS table, as held by TCRdb, lists in-frame sequences with V and J called but not all clones. Of the missing ones, under half trace to an unresolved V gene in checked studies; the others have no known cause. This sample has some 140,000 clones in its table, and 90% of those were observed once. 1.1% of the sample goes to the ten largest clones. The sample in question was CD4+ or CD8+ T cells sorted from blood, obtained in a trial of the OX40 agonist ivuxolimab. These receptors all stem from an adult with an advanced solid tumor such as melanoma, head and neck, liver or kidney cancer.

This chain links TRBV19 with TRBJ2-6, with a weak D call TRBD2 (6 bases). The length of the CDR3 is 16 residues. The V gene lost 8 bases and the J gene lost 3 bases, with 17 bases spanning the gap. Germline CDR1 reads LNHDA; CDR2 reads SQIVND (reference sequence). The CDR3 nucleotides are TGTGCCAGTTTACGGGGGTTTGGAAGTGGGGCCAACGTCCTGACTTTC. Its protein product is CASLRGFGSGANVLTF.

This clone was found once. The rearrangement links TRBV7-2 to TRBJ1-5; D might be TRBD1 (5 bases). CDR3 size: 17 residues. V shed 5 bases and J shed 5 bases, with 22 bases lying between them. Germline CDR1 SGHTA, CDR2 FQGNSA. CDR3 DNA: TGTGCCAGCAGCCCCCAACGGGGCCCCGGGGTGCATCAGCCCCAGCATTTT. The encoded protein is CASSPQRGPGVHQPQHF.

This clone was detected only once. CDR3 coding DNA: TGTGCCAGCAGTTACTCGACAAGTAGGAACACTGAAGCTTTCTTT. Translated: CASSYSTSRNTEAFF. J is TRBJ1-1 and V is TRBV6-5; D not certain. CDR1 and CDR2 (germline): MNHEY, SVGAGI. V lost 0 bases, J lost 1 base, and 9 bases lay in between. There are 15 residues in the CDR3.

This sequence joins TRBV28 and TRBJ1-4, with D possibly being TRBD1 (5 bases). Germline V gene lookup returns CDR1 MDHEN and CDR2 SYDVKM. This CDR3 has 19 residues. V gave up 2 bases and J gave up 5 bases, with 24 bases separating them. The CDR3 DNA sequence: TGTGCCAGCAGTTTAATGTTAGGTTCTTCCGGGGGAGAAAATGAAAAACTGTTTTTT. The encoded protein is CASSLMLGSSGGENEKLFF.

This chain links TRBV7-9 with TRBJ2-7; no reliable D call. The germline gives CDR1 SEHNR, CDR2 FQNEAQ (reference sequence). The CDR3 spans 16 residues. The ends were cut back, 5 bases at V and 0 bases at J, with 17 bases in the middle. CDR3 loop: CASSPPTGSSSYEQYF. CDR3 bases: TGTGCCAGCAGCCCGCCAACCGGTAGTAGCTCCTACGAGCAGTACTTC.

V gene TRBV18 combines with J gene TRBJ2-7; the D gene could be TRBD1 or TRBD2 (5 bases each). CDR1 and CDR2 (germline): KGHSH, LQKENI. The length of the CDR3 is 15 residues. V lost 6 bases and J 4 bases, leaving 19 bases between the germline ends. The chain's CDR3 is CASSPLVQGPYEQYF. CDR3 nucleotide sequence: TGTGCCAGCTCCCCTTTGGTGCAGGGACCGTACGAGCAGTACTTC.

The chain is built from TRBV5-1 and TRBJ1-2; D might be TRBD1 (5 bases). This CDR3 contains 14 residues. Germline-derived CDR1 and CDR2 are SGHRS and YFSETQ. Trimming took off 6 bases at V and 3 bases at J, with 15 bases between the two ends. The CDR3 DNA is TGCGCCAGCACCACTGCTGGGGGAGACTATGGCTACACCTTC. Its translation is CASTTAGGDYGYTF.

This clone was picked up many times. The V gene is TRBV5-4, the J gene TRBJ2-7; D ambiguous. Trimming removed 0 bases from V and 3 bases from J, with 4 bases in between. CDR1 and CDR2 (germline): SGHNT, YYREEE (reference sequence). The CDR3 runs 12 residues. The CDR3 nucleotides read TGTGCCAGCAGCTTGGATGGCTACGAGCAGTACTTC. Protein sequence: CASSLDGYEQYF.

This sequence joins TRBV12-5 and TRBJ2-3, with unresolved D. The germline CDR1 and CDR2 sequences are LGHNT and FRNRAP. The CDR3 has 13 amino acids. The ends were cut back, 2 bases at V and 2 bases at J, with 5 bases in the middle. The CDR3 region is CASGLTNTDTQYF. The CDR3 region has the DNA TGTGCTAGTGGTTTGACTAACACAGATACGCAGTATTTT.

The V gene is TRBV5-1, the J gene TRBJ2-5; 9 bases are shared with TRBD1. The CDR3 consists of 16 residues. J lost 5 bases, V lost 4 bases, and 12 bases had no gene match. Germline CDR1 reads SGHRS; CDR2 reads YFSETQ. CDR3 DNA sequence: TGCGCCAGCAGCCCAAATCGGGACAGGGAAGGGGAGACCCAGTACTTC. Protein: CASSPNRDREGETQYF.

The V call is TRBV6-5, the J call TRBJ1-1; 7 bases are a match to TRBD1. J was trimmed by 4 bases and V by 2 bases; bases with no gene match: 4. CDR1 and CDR2 (germline): MNHEY, SVGAGI. The CDR3 has 14 residues. The CDR3 reads CASSYQGVTTEAFF. DNA for the CDR3: TGTGCCAGCAGTTACCAGGGGGTAACCACTGAAGCTTTCTTT.

The chain recombines TRBV6-5 with TRBJ1-5; a weak D match, TRBD1 (5 bases). The CDR3 has 15 residues. In germline, CDR1 is MNHEY, CDR2 SVGAGI. V lost 0 bases and J 5 bases, leaving 11 bases between the germline ends. In DNA, the CDR3 is TGTGCCAGCAGTTACTCCCGTGGAGGGGATCAGCCCCAGCATTTT. Amino acid sequence: CASSYSRGGDQPQHF.

The CDR3 loop reads CASSPGLVLSGANVLTF. As DNA, the CDR3 is TGTGCCAGCAGCCCGGGACTAGTACTTTCTGGGGCCAACGTCCTGACTTTC. The V gene is TRBV11-2, the J gene TRBJ2-6; 8 bases are shared with TRBD2. There are 17 residues in the CDR3. Germline V gives CDR1 SGHAT, CDR2 FQNNGV. Unmatched junction bases numbered 7, after V lost 5 bases and J lost 1 base. The full variable domain, with the rest looked up from reference TRBV11-2 and TRBJ2-6, is EAGVAQSPRYKIIEKRQSVAFWCNPISGHATLYWYQQILGQGPKLLIQFQNNGVVDDSQLPKDRFSAERLKGVDSTLKIQPAKLEDSAVYLCASSPGLVLSGANVLTFGAGSRLTVL.

The V call is TRBV19, the J call TRBJ2-1; 11 positions agree with TRBD1. There are 14 residues in the CDR3. Germline V gene lookup returns CDR1 LNHDA and CDR2 SQIVND (reference sequence). V gave up 8 bases and J gave up 8 bases; unmatched junction bases: 8. In DNA form, the CDR3 reads TGTGCCAGTCAGGACAGGGGGCTGAGACATGAGCAGTTCTTC. Translation: CASQDRGLRHEQFF.

The CDR3 is CASSPLPDGNQPQHF. In DNA form, the CDR3 reads TGTGCCAGCAGCCCCCTCCCAGATGGCAATCAGCCCCAGCATTTT. The chain has TRBV7-2 and TRBJ1-5; D gene unclear. This CDR3 is 15 amino acids long. Trimming left V 5 bases short and J 2 bases short, with 13 bases between. Germline lookup yields CDR1 SGHTA and CDR2 FQGNSA.

The chain has TRBV2 and TRBJ2-7; 7 bases line up with TRBD2. The CDR3 runs to 12 residues. The germline CDR1 and CDR2 sequences are SNHLY and FYNNEI. Trimming cost V 8 bases and J 6 bases; bases outside gene matches: 7. The CDR3: CASGRALGEQYF. The CDR3 DNA reads as TGTGCCAGCGGGAGGGCCCTCGGCGAGCAGTACTTC.

J is TRBJ2-7 and V is TRBV4-3, with D perhaps being TRBD1 or TRBD2 (5 bases each). Germline loops: CDR1 LGHNA, CDR2 YSLEER. The CDR3 totals 16 residues. V was pared by 0 bases and J by 0 bases, with 12 bases between. The CDR3 sequence is CASSQDSRGHSYEQYF. The CDR3 bases are TGCGCCAGCAGCCAAGATTCGAGGGGTCACTCCTACGAGCAGTACTTC.

The chain uses TRBV7-9 and TRBJ2-7; 10 positions match TRBD1. Trimming took 5 bases from V and 5 from J; bases not matched to a gene: 9. The CDR3 spans 15 residues. Germline values: CDR1 SEHNR, CDR2 FQNEAQ (reference sequence). The CDR3 nucleotides read TGTGCCAGCAGCCCCCCGGGACAGGGGAGGCACGAGCAGTACTTC. This translates into CASSPPGQGRHEQYF.